This passage covers 25 T cell receptor beta chains from one sample sequenced in a study of blood T cells in healthy people across ages. With a J-beta primer mix and a sample-barcoded 5' primer, a second PCR ran 7 to 11 cycles. TCRdb used MiXCR to reprocess the 5' RACE reads, holding one entry per CDR3 protein. The table lists 1,300,000 or so distinct CDR3 sequences, approximately 60% of them singletons, with 6.5% to 8.5% in the top ten. Sequenced input: blood. These receptors were collected from a man between 18 and 35 years old in good health.

The chain combines TRBV29-1 with TRBJ1-1; TRBD1 is a possible D gene (5 bases). V was cut by 7 bases and J by 11 bases, with 17 bases left in between. In germline, CDR1 is SQVTM, CDR2 ANQGSEA. The CDR3 has 11 amino acids. CDR3 sequence (DNA): TGCAGCGGCGAGAAAGGGGCAGATGCTTTCTTT. Translation gives CSGEKGADAFF. Variable domain in full (rest from reference TRBV29-1 and TRBJ1-1): SAVISQKPSRDICQRGTSLTIQCQVDSQVTMMFWYRQQPGQSLTLIATANQGSEATYESGFVIDKFPISRPNLTFSTLTVSNMSPEDSSIYLCSGEKGADAFFGQGTRLTVV.

This clonotype was seen a single time. The gene calls are TRBV6-1 and TRBJ1-2, with 11 bases matching TRBD1. This CDR3 has 17 residues. Unmatched junction bases numbered 10, after V lost 6 bases and J lost 1 base. Germline V lookup: CDR1 MNHNS, CDR2 SASEGT. The CDR3 DNA is TGTGCCAGCAGCCGGGGACAGGGGGGAAAATATAACTATGGCTACACCTTC. It translates to CASSRGQGGKYNYGYTF.

The V and J genes are TRBV29-1 and TRBJ2-7; 7 positions match TRBD1. The CDR3 sequence is 15 residues long. The V and J ends lost 2 bases and 3 bases, in that order; junction bases with no gene match: 10. The germline CDR1 and CDR2 sequences are SQVTM and ANQGSEA. In DNA form, the CDR3 reads TGCAGCGTTGAATTCGTCAGGGGGTTTAACTACGAGCAGTACTTC. Translation gives CSVEFVRGFNYEQYF.

The chain joins TRBV7-9 to TRBJ2-3, with 9 bases identical to TRBD1. The CDR3 runs to 13 residues. Looked up from germline, CDR1 is SEHNR and CDR2 is FQNEAQ (reference sequence). Losses at the gene ends were 2 bases for V and 10 bases for J; bases not matched to a gene: 4. For the CDR3, the DNA is TGTGCCAGCAGCTTATTGACAGGGGGAGCGCAGTATTTT. As protein: CASSLLTGGAQYF.

This sequence joins TRBV2 and TRBJ2-4; 10 nucleotides line up with TRBD2. V lost 11 bases to trimming and J lost 6 bases; unmatched junction nucleotides: 13. Germline V gives CDR1 SNHLY, CDR2 FYNNEI. This CDR3 comprises 15 residues. The CDR3 sequence: CAGAVLAGDGNIQYF. The DNA of the CDR3 is TGTGCCGGAGCAGTGCTAGCGGGGGACGGAAACATTCAGTACTTC.

J is TRBJ1-1 and V is TRBV6-6, with D tentatively TRBD1 (6 bases). The V and J ends lost 5 bases and 2 bases respectively, with 15 bases between them. The CDR3 totals 15 residues. Germline values: CDR1 MNHNY, CDR2 SVGAGI (reference sequence). CDR3 DNA sequence: TGTGCCAGCAGTAGCACGGACAGAGGAAACACTGAAGCTTTCTTT. Its protein is CASSSTDRGNTEAFF.

V and J are TRBV12-3 or TRBV12-4 and TRBJ1-2, with 12 positions matching TRBD1. V was pared by 6 bases and J by 6 bases, with 11 bases of the junction left unmatched. This CDR3 is 16 amino acids long. The CDR3 bases are TGTGCCAGCAGGCCCGGGACAGGGGGCCCCCTTGATGGCTACACCTTC. Its translation: CASRPGTGGPLDGYTF.

V and J are TRBV13 and TRBJ2-5; 7 nucleotides match TRBD2. V shed 4 bases and J 1 base; nucleotides not matched to a gene: 3. In germline, CDR1 is PRHDT, CDR2 FYEKMQ (reference sequence). The CDR3 loop spans 14 amino acids. The CDR3 loop reads CASSSLAVQETQYF. DNA of the CDR3: TGTGCCAGCAGCTCCCTAGCGGTCCAAGAGACCCAGTACTTC.

This clonotype was seen more than once but under ten times. The chain has TRBV12-3 or TRBV12-4 and TRBJ1-2; 8 bases are a match to TRBD1. The CDR3 is made up of 14 amino acids. J was trimmed by 6 bases and V by 1 base; bases with no gene match: 4. CDR3 region: CASSLGVQGDGYTF. CDR3 coding DNA: TGTGCCAGCAGTTTAGGGGTACAGGGGGATGGCTACACCTTC.

The gene calls are TRBV15 and TRBJ2-3, with TRBD2 as a possible D gene (6 bases). The CDR3 sequence is 16 residues long. Trimming took off 2 bases at V and 5 bases at J, with 17 bases between the two ends. Germline lookup yields CDR1 LNHNV and CDR2 YYDKDF (reference sequence). The CDR3 DNA reads TGTGCCACCAGCAGACCCACGAACGGGGGAGGAGATACGCAGTATTTT. As protein: CATSRPTNGGGDTQYF. Filled out from reference TRBV15 and TRBJ2-3, the complete variable domain reads DAMVIQNPRYQVTQFGKPVTLSCSQTLNHNVMYWYQQKSSQAPKLLFHYYDKDFNNEADTPDNFQSRRPNTSFCFLDIRSPGLGDTAMYLCATSRPTNGGGDTQYFGPGTRLTVL.

This chain joins TRBV5-6 and TRBJ2-1, with no clear D. V shed 4 bases and J shed 11 bases, with 10 bases lying between them. Per germline, CDR1 SGHDT and CDR2 YYEEEE. The CDR3 is 11 amino acids. This chain's CDR3 is CASSKDVQQFF. The CDR3 bases are TGTGCCAGCAGCAAAGACGTGCAGCAGTTCTTC.

The V call is TRBV20-1, the J call TRBJ1-5, with D possibly matching TRBD1 (6 bases). Trimming left V 8 bases short and J 5 bases short, with 19 bases between. The CDR3 contains 14 residues. CDR1 is DFQATT and CDR2 is SNEGSKA in the germline V gene (reference sequence). The CDR3 DNA sequence: TGCAGTTCGTTAACGGACAGTGTCGATCAGCCCCAGCATTTT. It specifies CSSLTDSVDQPQHF.

V and J are TRBV27 and TRBJ1-2; tentative D call: TRBD1 (5 bases). CDR3 length: 14 residues. V lost 2 bases and J 8 bases, leaving 15 bases between the germline ends. In germline, CDR1 is MNHEY, CDR2 SMNVEV (reference sequence). The CDR3 reads CASSLLPWGGGYTF. CDR3 bases: TGTGCCAGCAGTTTACTCCCGTGGGGCGGCGGCTACACCTTC.

The V gene is TRBV15, the J gene TRBJ2-1; no clear D gene. This CDR3 region has 16 residues. Germline V gene lookup returns CDR1 LNHNV and CDR2 YYDKDF (reference sequence). The V gene lost 6 bases and the J gene lost 0 bases, with 15 bases spanning the gap. The CDR3 nucleotides are TGTGCCACCAGGGTCCGAGACCCTTCCTCCTACAATGAGCAGTTCTTC. Its translation is CATRVRDPSSYNEQFF.

The chain joins TRBV30 to TRBJ1-2, with TRBD1 identical over 9 bases. Losses at the gene ends were 4 bases for V and 8 bases for J; bases not matched to a gene: 5. The CDR3 spans 12 residues. The V gene's germline CDR1 is GTSNPN and CDR2 SVGIG (reference sequence). The CDR3 region has the DNA TGTGCCTGGACCGGGACAGGGCTCGGCTACACCTTC. Translating gives CAWTGTGLGYTF. Full variable domain (rest looked up from reference TRBV30 and TRBJ1-2): SQTIHQWPATLVQPVGSPLSLECTVEGTSNPNLYWYRQAAGRGLQLLFYSVGIGQISSEVPQNLSASRPQDRQFILSSKKLLLSDSGFYLCAWTGTGLGYTFGSGTRLTVV.

The sample holds a few counts of this clonotype. The chain recombines TRBV14 with TRBJ2-3; D remains ambiguous. The CDR3 has 16 residues. V was clipped by 0 bases and J by 2 bases, with 12 bases between them. Germline CDR1 and CDR2: SGHDN and FVKESK. CDR3 sequence: CASSQERPGITDTQYF. The CDR3 DNA follows: TGTGCCAGCAGCCAAGAACGGCCAGGCATCACAGATACGCAGTATTTT.

This clonotype was picked up one time. This chain links TRBV25-1 with TRBJ1-1; 8 nucleotides align to TRBD1. The V and J ends lost 4 bases and 5 bases, in that order; junction bases with no gene match: 6. CDR1 is MGHDK, CDR2 SYGVNS, per germline. This CDR3 has 14 amino acids. The CDR3 reads CASSGIQGGTEAFF. DNA for the CDR3: TGTGCCAGCAGTGGGATACAGGGGGGGACTGAAGCTTTCTTT. Full variable domain (missing parts from reference TRBV25-1 and TRBJ1-1): EADIYQTPRYLVIGTGKKITLECSQTMGHDKMYWYQQDPGMELHLIHYSYGVNSTEKGDLSSESTVSRIRTEHFPLTLESARPSHTSQYLCASSGIQGGTEAFFGQGTRLTVV.

The chain combines TRBV6-5 with TRBJ2-1, with 10 bases fitting TRBD2. With V trimmed by 0 bases and J by 7 bases, 6 bases remained unmatched. The CDR3 covers 16 residues. Germline V CDR1 and CDR2: MNHEY, SVGAGI. The CDR3 coding sequence is TGTGCCAGCAGTTACTCGATAGCTAGCGGGGGTAATGAGCAGTTCTTC. Its translation is CASSYSIASGGNEQFF.

This rearrangement joins TRBV2 to TRBJ2-7; TRBD2 matches at 8 bases. The DNA end is a closer match to TRBJ2-5, so the J assignment may be wrong. The CDR3 runs to 16 residues. Germline V gene data show CDR1 as SNHLY and CDR2 as FYNNEI. CDR3 amino acids: CASSEPIGRAGETQYF. CDR3 nucleotide sequence: TGTGCCAGCAGTGAACCAATCGGGAGGGCGGGCGAGACCCAGTACTTC.

The chain carries TRBV7-6 and TRBJ2-7; 10 nucleotides line up with TRBD2. The germline V gene encodes CDR1 SGHVS and CDR2 FNYEAQ. The CDR3 is 15 residues long. V gave up 5 bases and J gave up 2 bases; unmatched junction bases: 6. The CDR3 region has the DNA TGTGCCAGCAGCCCCGGGACTAGCGCCGCCTACGAGCAGTACTTC. Translated: CASSPGTSAAYEQYF.

J is TRBJ2-7 and V is TRBV29-1, with 7 bases that match TRBD1. Germline V gene sequence: CDR1 SQVTM, CDR2 ANQGSEA. V lost 5 bases to trimming and J lost 3 bases; unmatched junction nucleotides: 25. The CDR3 has 19 amino acids. CDR3 nucleotides: TGCAGCGTTTCCGGGATTTCCGACAGGGAACGGACGGTAGGCTACGAGCAGTACTTC. Protein product: CSVSGISDRERTVGYEQYF.

This chain links TRBV7-2 with TRBJ2-1, with D uncertain. The CDR3 sequence is 14 residues long. V shed 3 bases and J shed 9 bases, with 15 bases lying between them. Germline V CDR1 and CDR2: SGHTA, FQGNSA. The CDR3 region has the DNA TGTGCCAGCAGCTTGGGGATCCCGTCCGGTGAGCAGTTCTTC. Protein sequence: CASSLGIPSGEQFF. Using reference TRBV7-2 and TRBJ2-1 for the parts outside the CDR3, the full variable domain is GAGVSQSPSNKVTEKGKDVELRCDPISGHTALYWYRQSLGQGLEFLIYFQGNSAPDKSGLPSDRFSAERTGGSVSTLTIQRTQQEDSAVYLCASSLGIPSGEQFFGPGTRLTVL.

This chain uses TRBV27 with TRBJ1-5; a possible D gene is TRBD1 (5 bases). The CDR3 length is 15 residues. The V end was cut by 2 bases, the J end by 1 base, with 9 bases between. In germline, CDR1 is MNHEY, CDR2 SMNVEV (reference sequence). CDR3 loop: CASSLLGTSNQPQHF. DNA of the CDR3: TGTGCCAGCAGTTTACTGGGGACGAGCAATCAGCCCCAGCATTTT.

This clonotype was picked up a small number of times. The rearrangement links TRBV20-1 to TRBJ2-7; 7 bases match TRBD1. The germline CDR1 and CDR2 sequences are DFQATT and SNEGSKA (reference sequence). The V gene end was trimmed by 1 base and the J gene end by 4 bases; junction bases not matched to a gene: 10. The CDR3 is 15 amino acids. The CDR3 is CSARGIQGLGYEQYF. In nucleotides, the CDR3 is TGCAGTGCTAGAGGAATACAGGGGTTGGGGTACGAGCAGTACTTC.

The chain has TRBV4-1 and TRBJ2-1; 7 positions match TRBD2. The CDR3 is 15 residues long. The V segment lost 2 bases and the J segment 8 bases; nucleotides outside the gene matches: 9. Germline V gives CDR1 MGHRA, CDR2 YSYEKL. The DNA of the CDR3 is TGCGCCAGCAGCCAAACCCCAAGCGGGAAGGATGAGCAGTTCTTC. Its protein is CASSQTPSGKDEQFF.